The 10 T cell receptor beta chains given below trace back to one sample, sequenced in a study of cytomegalovirus exposure and HLA in healthy donors. PCR used 60 Vbeta primers and 13 Jbeta primers. Sequencing was performed with immunoSEQ multiplex PCR; in TCRdb, only in-frame clones are kept and a portion is missing. The repertoire holds more than 150,000 clones, about three quarters seen once, with 2.5% to 4% in the top ten. Sequencing was done on a sample of PBMCs. These TCRs come from a woman aged 45-65 years in good health and CMV-seropositive.

V and J are TRBV28 and TRBJ1-1; D unclear. The CDR3 loop spans 13 amino acids. The germline V and J ends were trimmed by 3 bases and 8 bases, with 13 bases remaining between them. Per the germline V gene, CDR1 is MDHEN and CDR2 is SYDVKM. This CDR3 is CASSFPSVGEAFF. The CDR3 DNA sequence: TGTGCCAGCAGTTTCCCCTCTGTGGGCGAAGCTTTCTTT.

CDR3 DNA sequence: TGTGCCAGCAGTGATGGGGGGTGGGACTATGGCTACACCTTC. This encodes CASSDGGWDYGYTF. V and J are TRBV2 and TRBJ1-2; perhaps TRBD1 as D (5 bases). The germline V gene encodes CDR1 SNHLY and CDR2 FYNNEI. V dropped 3 bases and J dropped 3 bases, with 11 bases sitting between them. The CDR3 is 14 amino acids.

J is TRBJ1-2 and V is TRBV19; D is unclear. The length of the CDR3 is 13 residues. Germline CDR1 and CDR2: LNHDA and SQIVND (reference sequence). V lost 5 bases and J lost 4, with 11 bases in between. The CDR3 here is CASSPPGSYGYTF. Written as DNA, the CDR3 is TGTGCCAGTAGTCCACCGGGAAGCTATGGCTACACCTTC. The variable domain in full, with the rest retrieved from reference TRBV19 and TRBJ1-2, is DGGITQSPKYLFRKEGQNVTLSCEQNLNHDAMYWYRQDPGQGLRLIYYSQIVNDFQKGDIAEGYSVSREKKESFPLTVTSAQKNPTAFYLCASSPPGSYGYTFGSGTRLTVV.

This chain uses TRBV2 with TRBJ1-4, with TRBD1 matching 10 bases. The germline V gene encodes CDR1 SNHLY and CDR2 FYNNEI. There are 14 residues in the CDR3. After removal of 8 bases from V and 11 bases from J, the junction contained 11 bases not matched to a gene. The DNA of the CDR3 is TGTGCCAGCCAGCTCGGGACAGGGGAGGGGAAACTGTTTTTT. Translation gives CASQLGTGEGKLFF.

The J gene is TRBJ2-2, the V gene TRBV30; D might be TRBD2 (5 bases). V was clipped by 0 bases and J by 0 bases, with 8 bases between them. CDR1 and CDR2 (germline): GTSNPN, SVGIG (reference sequence). CDR3 length: 15 residues. The CDR3 is CAWSVGVSNTGELFF. CDR3 nucleotide sequence: TGTGCCTGGAGTGTCGGGGTGTCGAACACCGGGGAGCTGTTTTTT.

This clone turned up a few times. The rearrangement uses TRBV2 and TRBJ2-3; 13 bases match TRBD2. V lost 5 bases and J lost 4; bases outside the gene matches: 3. The length of the CDR3 is 15 residues. Germline V lookup: CDR1 SNHLY, CDR2 FYNNEI. This chain's CDR3 is CASSPGLAGPDTQYF. The CDR3, as DNA: TGTGCCAGCAGTCCGGGACTAGCGGGACCAGATACGCAGTATTTT.

This clone was seen a few times. The chain couples TRBV7-8 to TRBJ2-7; TRBD2 aligns across 9 bases. J gave up 6 bases and V 3 bases, and 9 bases lay outside the gene matches. This CDR3 comprises 15 residues. CDR1 SGHVS and CDR2 FQNEAQ come from the germline V gene. Here the CDR3 reads CASSLGLAGGIEQYF. The CDR3 nucleotides are TGTGCCAGCAGCTTGGGACTAGCCGGAGGGATCGAGCAGTACTTC.

The CDR3 sequence: CAIRDQTSGTRGSTDTQYF. CDR3 DNA sequence: TGTGCCATCAGAGACCAGACTAGCGGCACCCGAGGGAGCACAGATACGCAGTATTTT. V is TRBV10-3 and J is TRBJ2-3, with TRBD2 identical over 9 bases. The CDR3 spans 19 residues. Germline V lookup: CDR1 ENHRY, CDR2 SYGVKD. With V trimmed by 6 bases and J by 0 bases, 16 bases remained unmatched.

The genes are TRBV6-5 and TRBJ2-3; 8 positions agree with TRBD1. This CDR3 region has 12 residues. V was clipped by 6 bases and J by 4 bases; unmatched bases: 0. The germline gives CDR1 MNHEY, CDR2 SVGAGI. The CDR3 loop reads CASRQGADTQYF. For the CDR3, the DNA is TGTGCCAGCAGACAGGGGGCAGATACGCAGTATTTT.

The rearrangement links TRBV7-3 to TRBJ2-1, with D hard to call. CDR1 and CDR2 (germline): SGHTA, FQGTGA. The CDR3 sequence is 13 residues long. V dropped 6 bases and J dropped 2 bases, with 8 bases sitting between them. DNA for the CDR3: TGTGCCAGCAGTCTCGAGCCCTACAATGAGCAGTTCTTC. Encoded protein: CASSLEPYNEQFF.